The rows below give T cell receptor beta chains drawn from one sample of a study of Tregs in tolerant kidney transplant recipients. Libraries were prepared by immunoSEQ multiplex PCR; TCRdb keeps only in-frame clonotypes and omits some of them. The sample yields 75,000 to 100,000 clones, approximately 94% seen once. This material consisted of CD4+ T cells from blood (PBMCs), taken 12 months after the transplant. The origin of the receptors is a human patient who received a combined kidney and bone marrow transplant. The graft donor may be the source of some T cells. Both conserved end residues are part of each CDR3. The D gene is left open where the match is weak. A row's size may be missing; if present it is once, few, many or a size class.

v_gene: TRBV18; abundance: once; d_gene: .; j_gene: TRBJ2-2; CDR3aa: CASSEHRVPNTGELFF; CDR3nt: TGTGCCAGCTCAGAACACAGGGTTCCGAACACCGGGGAGCTGTTTTTT
v_gene: TRBV5-6; abundance: .; d_gene: .; j_gene: TRBJ2-5; CDR3aa: CASSLVYLDTLAGETQYF; CDR3nt: TGTGCCAGCAGCTTGGTGTACTTGGACACCCTGGCAGGAGAGACCCAGTACTTC
v_gene: TRBV7-2; abundance: .; d_gene: .; j_gene: TRBJ1-5; CDR3aa: CASSLLGHSDQPQHF; CDR3nt: TGTGCCAGCAGCCTCTTAGGACACTCCGATCAGCCCCAGCATTTT
v_gene: TRBV29-1; abundance: .; d_gene: .; j_gene: TRBJ1-1; CDR3aa: CSVDRGLNTEAFF; CDR3nt: TGCAGCGTTGACCGGGGGTTGAACACTGAAGCTTTCTTT
v_gene: TRBV5-6; abundance: .; d_gene: .; j_gene: TRBJ1-1; CDR3aa: CASSLPGIPEAFF; CDR3nt: TGTGCCAGCAGCTTGCCGGGGATCCCTGAAGCTTTCTTT
v_gene: TRBV19; abundance: .; d_gene: .; j_gene: TRBJ1-5; CDR3aa: CATAAVSGNQPQHF; CDR3nt: TGTGCCACCGCAGCGGTTAGCGGCAATCAGCCCCAGCATTTT
v_gene: TRBV7-2; abundance: .; d_gene: TRBD2; j_gene: TRBJ2-1; CDR3aa: CASSLSSGGFRGQFF; CDR3nt: TGTGCCAGCAGCTTAAGTAGCGGGGGGTTCAGGGGGCAGTTCTTC
v_gene: TRBV7-2; abundance: .; d_gene: TRBD2; j_gene: TRBJ2-7; CDR3aa: CASSTAGGLTGQYF; CDR3nt: TGTGCCAGCAGCACAGCGGGAGGGCTGACGGGGCAGTACTTC
v_gene: TRBV28; abundance: once; d_gene: .; j_gene: TRBJ2-5; CDR3aa: CASSFGEWNQETQYF; CDR3nt: TGTGCCAGCAGTTTTGGGGAGTGGAACCAAGAGACCCAGTACTTC
v_gene: TRBV18; abundance: .; d_gene: TRBD1; j_gene: TRBJ1-2; CDR3aa: CASSLDRDERGYTF; CDR3nt: TGTGCCAGCTCACTCGACAGGGACGAACGAGGCTACACCTTC
v_gene: TRBV4-3; abundance: .; d_gene: .; j_gene: TRBJ2-1; CDR3aa: CASSRVGGGSSSYNEQFF; CDR3nt: TGCGCCAGCAGCCGGGTTGGCGGTGGCTCGAGCTCCTACAATGAGCAGTTCTTC
v_gene: TRBV5-1; abundance: .; d_gene: TRBD1; j_gene: TRBJ1-2; CDR3aa: CASSSLRDSYGYTF; CDR3nt: TGCGCCAGCAGCTCCCTCCGGGACAGCTATGGCTACACCTTC
v_gene: TRBV28; abundance: .; d_gene: .; j_gene: TRBJ1-5; CDR3aa: CASSQNQPQHF; CDR3nt: TGTGCCAGCAGCCAGAATCAGCCCCAGCATTTT
v_gene: TRBV19; abundance: .; d_gene: .; j_gene: TRBJ2-5; CDR3aa: CASSILGDSETQYF; CDR3nt: TGTGCCAGTAGTATTTTGGGGGACTCGGAGACCCAGTACTTC
v_gene: TRBV25-1; abundance: .; d_gene: TRBD2; j_gene: TRBJ2-5; CDR3aa: CASSEFGGGGETQYF; CDR3nt: TGTGCCAGCAGTGAATTCGGCGGGGGAGGGGAGACCCAGTACTTC
v_gene: TRBV27; abundance: once; d_gene: .; j_gene: TRBJ1-4; CDR3aa: CASRTLSGSNEKLFF; CDR3nt: TGTGCCAGCAGAACCTTGAGCGGTTCTAATGAAAAACTGTTTTTT
v_gene: TRBV27; abundance: .; d_gene: .; j_gene: TRBJ1-4; CDR3aa: CASSPSRQFSEEKLFF; CDR3nt: TGTGCCAGCAGTCCTTCGCGACAGTTTTCAGAGGAAAAACTGTTTTTT
v_gene: TRBV14; abundance: few; d_gene: TRBD1; j_gene: TRBJ1-4; CDR3aa: CASSKGQGAKREKLFF; CDR3nt: TGTGCCAGCAGCAAGGGACAGGGGGCGAAACGCGAAAAACTGTTTTTT
v_gene: TRBV7-3; abundance: .; d_gene: TRBD1; j_gene: TRBJ1-1; CDR3aa: CASSADRGQTEAFF; CDR3nt: TGTGCCAGCAGCGCGGACAGGGGGCAGACCGAAGCTTTCTTT
v_gene: TRBV2; abundance: .; d_gene: TRBD1; j_gene: TRBJ2-2; CDR3aa: CAGHRGLTTGELFF; CDR3nt: TGTGCCGGACACAGGGGGCTAACCACCGGGGAGCTGTTTTTT
v_gene: TRBV7-3; abundance: .; d_gene: TRBD2; j_gene: TRBJ2-3; CDR3aa: CASSSLSGRDGDTQYF; CDR3nt: TGTGCCAGCAGCTCCCTTAGCGGGAGGGACGGAGATACGCAGTATTTT
v_gene: TRBV5-6; abundance: .; d_gene: TRBD1; j_gene: TRBJ2-7; CDR3aa: CASRFGTDSYEQYF; CDR3nt: TGTGCCAGCAGATTCGGGACAGACTCCTACGAGCAGTACTTC
v_gene: TRBV27; abundance: .; d_gene: TRBD2; j_gene: TRBJ2-3; CDR3aa: CASSITHGTKQYF; CDR3nt: TGTGCCAGCAGTATCACCCACGGGACTAAGCAGTATTTT
v_gene: TRBV4-3; abundance: .; d_gene: .; j_gene: TRBJ2-7; CDR3aa: CASSQDRGSNEQYF; CDR3nt: TGCGCCAGCAGCCAAGATAGGGGGAGCAACGAGCAGTACTTC
v_gene: TRBV7-3; abundance: .; d_gene: .; j_gene: TRBJ2-3; CDR3aa: CASSAGSSRATDTQYF; CDR3nt: TGTGCCAGCAGCGCAGGGTCATCCAGGGCCACAGATACGCAGTATTTT
v_gene: TRBV7-8; abundance: .; d_gene: TRBD1; j_gene: TRBJ2-7; CDR3aa: CASRHTPGQGTSYEQYF; CDR3nt: TGTGCCAGCAGGCACACACCGGGACAGGGGACCTCCTACGAGCAGTACTTC
v_gene: TRBV6-6; abundance: few; d_gene: .; j_gene: TRBJ1-6; CDR3aa: CASSYSQGSSPLHF; CDR3nt: TGTGCCAGCAGTTACTCGCAGGGTTCATCACCCCTCCACTTT
v_gene: TRBV30; abundance: .; d_gene: .; j_gene: TRBJ1-2; CDR3aa: CAWRAWQGGGYTF; CDR3nt: TGTGCCTGGAGAGCATGGCAGGGAGGCGGCTACACCTTC
v_gene: TRBV10-3; abundance: .; d_gene: .; j_gene: TRBJ2-2; CDR3aa: CAISESPGYGELFF; CDR3nt: TGTGCCATCAGTGAGTCTCCGGGTTACGGGGAGCTGTTTTTT
v_gene: TRBV2; abundance: .; d_gene: .; j_gene: TRBJ2-1; CDR3aa: CASSEALPSGEQFF; CDR3nt: TGTGCCAGCAGTGAAGCGCTTCCCTCCGGTGAGCAGTTCTTC
v_gene: TRBV5-6; abundance: .; d_gene: TRBD2; j_gene: TRBJ2-7; CDR3aa: CASESSGSIEYF; CDR3nt: TGTGCCAGCGAATCTAGCGGGAGTATAGAGTACTTC
v_gene: TRBV6-5; abundance: .; d_gene: TRBD1; j_gene: TRBJ1-2; CDR3aa: CASRRQGMEGYTF; CDR3nt: TGTGCCAGCAGAAGACAGGGGATGGAGGGCTACACCTTC
v_gene: TRBV4-2; abundance: .; d_gene: TRBD2; j_gene: TRBJ2-1; CDR3aa: CASSQVGRGPSGGFLANEQFF; CDR3nt: TGTGCCAGCAGCCAAGTAGGCAGGGGGCCTAGCGGGGGGTTTCTTGCGAATGAGCAGTTCTTC
v_gene: TRBV19; abundance: .; d_gene: .; j_gene: TRBJ1-2; CDR3aa: CASGQGNGYTF; CDR3nt: TGTGCCAGTGGGCAGGGGAATGGCTACACCTTC
v_gene: TRBV6-6; abundance: .; d_gene: .; j_gene: TRBJ2-7; CDR3aa: CASSYSNPVSYEQYF; CDR3nt: TGTGCCAGCAGTTACTCGAATCCAGTTTCCTACGAGCAGTACTTC
v_gene: TRBV4-3; abundance: .; d_gene: TRBD1; j_gene: TRBJ1-2; CDR3aa: CASSHEGDRVYGYTF; CDR3nt: TGCGCCAGCAGCCATGAGGGGGACAGGGTCTATGGCTACACCTTC
v_gene: TRBV5-1; abundance: .; d_gene: TRBD1; j_gene: TRBJ1-6; CDR3aa: CASSPRDSYGYNSPLHF; CDR3nt: TGCGCCAGCAGCCCTCGGGACAGTTACGGCTATAATTCCCCCCTCCACTTT
v_gene: TRBV6-6; abundance: few; d_gene: TRBD1; j_gene: TRBJ2-7; CDR3aa: CASRGSGQGNSYEQYF; CDR3nt: TGTGCCAGCAGGGGGTCAGGACAGGGAAACTCCTACGAGCAGTACTTC
v_gene: TRBV18; abundance: once; d_gene: .; j_gene: TRBJ2-1; CDR3aa: CASSATTRSYNEQFF; CDR3nt: TGTGCCAGCTCAGCAACAACACGCTCCTACAATGAGCAGTTCTTC
v_gene: TRBV28; abundance: .; d_gene: TRBD1; j_gene: TRBJ1-4; CDR3aa: CASSPRTGSTANEKLFF; CDR3nt: TGTGCCAGCAGCCCTCGGACAGGGAGTACGGCTAATGAAAAACTGTTTTTT
v_gene: TRBV7-2; abundance: .; d_gene: TRBD2; j_gene: TRBJ2-5; CDR3aa: CASSFKSSGKETQYF; CDR3nt: TGTGCCAGCAGCTTCAAGTCCAGCGGGAAAGAGACCCAGTACTTC
v_gene: TRBV30; abundance: .; d_gene: TRBD1; j_gene: TRBJ2-7; CDR3aa: CAWRDRDDEQYF; CDR3nt: TGTGCCTGGCGGGACAGGGACGACGAGCAGTACTTC
v_gene: TRBV5-4; abundance: once; d_gene: .; j_gene: TRBJ1-6; CDR3aa: CASSFGLAYNSPLHF; CDR3nt: TGTGCCAGCAGCTTTGGTCTAGCCTATAATTCACCCCTCCACTTT
v_gene: TRBV5-4; abundance: .; d_gene: .; j_gene: TRBJ1-2; CDR3aa: CASSLDGVSYTF; CDR3nt: TGTGCCAGCAGCTTGGACGGGGTCAGCTACACCTTC
v_gene: TRBV7-9; abundance: .; d_gene: TRBD2; j_gene: TRBJ2-1; CDR3aa: CASSPTRTSGGPDKGFF; CDR3nt: TGTGCCAGCAGCCCTACCCGGACTAGCGGGGGCCCCGACAAGGGGTTCTTC
v_gene: TRBV4-2; abundance: .; d_gene: TRBD1; j_gene: TRBJ1-4; CDR3aa: CASSQSPDRGREKLFF; CDR3nt: TGTGCCAGCAGCCAATCGCCCGACAGGGGGCGCGAAAAACTGTTTTTT
v_gene: TRBV7-9; abundance: .; d_gene: .; j_gene: TRBJ2-3; CDR3aa: CASSPGGGTLGADTQYF; CDR3nt: TGTGCCAGCAGCCCTGGTGGGGGGACCCTAGGGGCAGATACGCAGTATTTT
v_gene: TRBV19; abundance: .; d_gene: .; j_gene: TRBJ2-7; CDR3aa: CASTLRGAATYEQYF; CDR3nt: TGTGCCAGTACCCTCCGGGGAGCGGCTACCTACGAGCAGTACTTC
v_gene: TRBV5-1; abundance: .; d_gene: .; j_gene: TRBJ1-6; CDR3aa: CASSRDGVGGGNSPLHF; CDR3nt: TGCGCCAGCAGCAGGGACGGAGTCGGGGGTGGTAATTCACCCCTCCACTTT
v_gene: TRBV19; abundance: .; d_gene: .; j_gene: TRBJ2-7; CDR3aa: CASSIQGRGLFYEQYF; CDR3nt: TGTGCCAGTAGTATACAGGGCAGGGGTCTATTCTACGAGCAGTACTTC
v_gene: TRBV28; abundance: .; d_gene: .; j_gene: TRBJ2-4; CDR3aa: CASSLGRGIAKNIQYF; CDR3nt: TGTGCCAGCAGTTTAGGGCGGGGAATAGCCAAAAACATTCAGTACTTC
v_gene: TRBV7-2; abundance: .; d_gene: .; j_gene: TRBJ2-4; CDR3aa: CASSLTRWHIQYF; CDR3nt: TGTGCCAGCAGCTTAACCAGGTGGCACATTCAGTACTTC
v_gene: TRBV14; abundance: .; d_gene: .; j_gene: TRBJ1-6; CDR3aa: CASSQASRVLRSYNSPLHF; CDR3nt: TGTGCCAGCAGCCAGGCGTCACGGGTACTCCGCTCCTATAATTCACCCCTCCACTTT
v_gene: TRBV7-9; abundance: .; d_gene: .; j_gene: TRBJ2-7; CDR3aa: CASSPGLASYEQYF; CDR3nt: TGTGCCAGCAGCCCTGGTTTAGCGAGCTACGAGCAGTACTTC
v_gene: TRBV7-3; abundance: .; d_gene: TRBD2; j_gene: TRBJ2-3; CDR3aa: CASSLQGLAGVDTQYF; CDR3nt: TGTGCCAGCAGCTTACAGGGACTAGCGGGAGTTGATACGCAGTATTTT
v_gene: TRBV27; abundance: .; d_gene: TRBD1; j_gene: TRBJ1-1; CDR3aa: CASSPLQGAAFF; CDR3nt: TGTGCCAGCAGTCCACTACAGGGGGCGGCTTTCTTT
v_gene: TRBV5-1; abundance: once; d_gene: TRBD1; j_gene: TRBJ1-5; CDR3aa: CASRPGTGVHQPQHF; CDR3nt: TGCGCCAGCAGACCCGGGACAGGGGTTCATCAGCCCCAGCATTTT
v_gene: TRBV9; abundance: .; d_gene: .; j_gene: TRBJ2-7; CDR3aa: CASSAIEGYEQYF; CDR3nt: TGTGCCAGCAGCGCAATTGAGGGTTACGAGCAGTACTTC